This is a list of T cell receptor beta chains from one sample in a study of T cell changes during pregnancy in multiple sclerosis. TCRdb's table, derived via immunoSEQ multiplex PCR, lists solely in-frame clones and lacks some. The sample consists of more than 85,000 clones, around nine tenths of them appearing once. Sequencing was performed on peripheral blood, taken in the second trimester of pregnancy. The receptors originated from a female donor with multiple sclerosis, enrolled in a pregnancy study. Both conserved end residues are part of each CDR3. D genes are given only for firm matches. Some rows mark clone size as missing; the rest say once, few, many or name a class of expanded clone.

NA	TRBV27	NA	TRBJ2-1	TGTGCCACTTCCGCGAGGGTGCGCAACAATGAGCAGTTCTTC	CATSARVRNNEQFF
few	TRBV15	NA	TRBJ1-5	TGTGCCACCAGCAGAGGAGGGGGACGGCCCCAGCATTTT	CATSRGGGRPQHF
NA	TRBV5-1	NA	TRBJ1-1	TGCGCCAGCAGCCCCCCGGGAACTGAAGCTTTCTTT	CASSPPGTEAFF
NA	TRBV5-1	TRBD1	TRBJ1-4	TGCGCCAGCAGCGCCGACAGGGTAGGAGAAAAACTGTTTTTT	CASSADRVGEKLFF
once	TRBV5-6	TRBD2	TRBJ2-3	TGTGCCAGCAGCTTGGCAGGGAGCGGGGGTAGCACAGATACGCAGTATTTT	CASSLAGSGGSTDTQYF
NA	TRBV19	NA	TRBJ1-1	TGTGCCACCCTGTCCAGGGTGGCTGAAGCTTTCTTT	CATLSRVAEAFF
NA	TRBV11-2	NA	TRBJ1-5	TGTGCCAGCAGCTTAGGACAGTCCTTCAATCAGCCCCAGCATTTT	CASSLGQSFNQPQHF
NA	TRBV10-3	NA	TRBJ2-7	TGTGCCATCAGTAACCGGCAGGAGGGCGAGCAGTACTTC	CAISNRQEGEQYF
NA	TRBV5-1	NA	TRBJ1-1	TGCGCCAGCAGCCAGCAGGGAGGATGGACTGAAGCTTTCTTT	CASSQQGGWTEAFF
NA	TRBV7-9	NA	TRBJ2-6	TGTGCCAGCAGCTTGATCAGGGCTGGGGCCAACGTCCTGACTTTC	CASSLIRAGANVLTF
NA	TRBV4-2	TRBD1	TRBJ1-5	TGTGCCAGCAGCTCTACCGATGAGGGGGCGGGTCAGCCCCAGCATTTT	CASSSTDEGAGQPQHF
NA	TRBV29-1	TRBD1	TRBJ1-1	TGCAGCGTTGAAGAATCCCAGACAGGGAACATGAACACTGAAGCTTTCTTT	CSVEESQTGNMNTEAFF
once	TRBV28	TRBD1	TRBJ1-3	TGTGCCAGCAGGACCAATGGGGACAGGGGCGGTGGAAACACCATATATTTT	CASRTNGDRGGGNTIYF
NA	TRBV28	NA	TRBJ2-3	TGTGCCAGCAGTTTGGTGGCTCCCACAGATACGCAGTATTTT	CASSLVAPTDTQYF
NA	TRBV5-4	TRBD1	TRBJ1-2	TGTGCCAGCAGCTTCGGTCCCGGGACAGCCTATGGCTACACCTTC	CASSFGPGTAYGYTF
NA	TRBV7-9	TRBD1	TRBJ1-5	TGTGCCAGCAGCACGGGACAGGGGAATCAGCCCCAGCATTTT	CASSTGQGNQPQHF
once	TRBV5-1	TRBD2	TRBJ2-3	TGCGCCAGCAGCTTTGGACTAGCGGGCACAGATACGCAGTATTTT	CASSFGLAGTDTQYF
NA	TRBV16	TRBD1	TRBJ2-7	TGTGCCAGCAGCCAAGGAGGACAGGGGGCTTACGAGCAGTACTTC	CASSQGGQGAYEQYF
NA	TRBV9	NA	TRBJ1-3	TGTGCCAGCAGCGTGACAGCGGGCTCTGGAAACACCATATATTTT	CASSVTAGSGNTIYF
NA	TRBV5-1	NA	TRBJ2-5	TGCGCCAGCAGCCCGAAGCGGGGACAGGTCCTCGCAGGAGGAGAGACCCAGTACTTC	CASSPKRGQVLAGGETQYF
NA	TRBV11-2	NA	TRBJ1-2	TGTGCCAGCAGCTTAGGCGGGAGTGGGGGCTACACCTTC	CASSLGGSGGYTF
NA	TRBV28	TRBD2	TRBJ2-4	TGTGCCAGCAGTTCCCCAGCGGGGGGGATAAACATTCAGTACTTC	CASSSPAGGINIQYF
once	TRBV2	TRBD2	TRBJ2-1	TGTGCCAGCAAGAAGCTACTAGCGGGAGACCACCAGTTCTTC	CASKKLLAGDHQFF
NA	TRBV7-2	NA	TRBJ2-4	TGTGCCAGCAGCCCAGACCCCGGGTTGAACATTCAGTACTTC	CASSPDPGLNIQYF
NA	TRBV5-4	NA	TRBJ2-3	TGTGCCAGCAGCTTGGGCCCGGGGACAGATACGCAGTATTTT	CASSLGPGTDTQYF
NA	TRBV7-2	NA	TRBJ2-7	TGTGCCAGCGGGGGCTTCCACGAGCAGTACTTC	CASGGFHEQYF
NA	TRBV29-1	NA	TRBJ1-6	TGCAGCGTCTCCCAGGAGGGCGGGACACCCCTCCACTTT	CSVSQEGGTPLHF
NA	TRBV5-5	NA	TRBJ1-4	TGTGCCAGCAGCTCGGAAACAGGAGCAACTAATGAAAAACTGTTTTTT	CASSSETGATNEKLFF
NA	TRBV5-1	TRBD1	TRBJ2-7	TGCGCCAGCAGCTTGGGGGACAGGGTTTCCTACGAGCAGTACTTC	CASSLGDRVSYEQYF
NA	TRBV30	NA	TRBJ1-3	TGTGCCTGGAGTGTGGCAGGGGCGGAAGGAAACACCATATATTTT	CAWSVAGAEGNTIYF
NA	TRBV2	TRBD2	TRBJ2-7	TGTGCCAGCAGTGAGCCTAGCGGGAGGGTACAGCAGTACTTC	CASSEPSGRVQQYF
NA	TRBV5-1	TRBD2	TRBJ2-2	TGCGCCACCTCGACTAGCGGGGACGCGCGGACCGGGGAGCTGTTTTTT	CATSTSGDARTGELFF
NA	TRBV7-3	NA	TRBJ1-1	TGTGCCAGCAGCTTATACCCAGGGTCGAACACTGAAGCTTTCTTT	CASSLYPGSNTEAFF
NA	TRBV4-2	TRBD2	TRBJ2-2	TGTGCCAGCAGCCTTAGCGGGAGTCGAACCGGGGAGCTGTTTTTT	CASSLSGSRTGELFF
NA	TRBV2	NA	TRBJ2-2	TGTGCCAGCAGCGGCGGAGGGGAGCTGTTTTTT	CASSGGGELFF
NA	TRBV6-5	NA	TRBJ1-3	TGTGCCAGCATGGGGAGGGGAGTCGAGGGAAACACCATATATTTT	CASMGRGVEGNTIYF
NA	TRBV18	NA	TRBJ2-6	TGTGCCAGCTCACCATTCGATAGACAGATTCGCTCTGGGGCCAACGTCCTGACTTTC	CASSPFDRQIRSGANVLTF
NA	TRBV11-3	TRBD1	TRBJ2-7	TGTGCCAGCAGCTTGACGGCTCGGGACAGCTCCTACGAGCAGTACTTC	CASSLTARDSSYEQYF
once	TRBV7-2	NA	TRBJ1-2	TGTGCCAGCAGCTTAGAGGGGCCCCCTTATTATGGCTACACCTTC	CASSLEGPPYYGYTF
NA	TRBV5-4	NA	TRBJ2-5	TGTGCCAGCAGCTTGGGGGCCTTCCAAGAGACCCAGTACTTC	CASSLGAFQETQYF